This T cell receptor (beta chain) was recorded in a study of a mutant IDH1 vaccine in newly diagnosed glioma. The germline gives CDR1 SNHLY, CDR2 FYNNEI. V dropped 7 bases and J dropped 0 bases, with 10 bases sitting between them. The CDR3 sequence is 13 residues long. Time point meaning: baseline, week 1 (first vaccination visit). Treatment indicated: pre-vaccination baseline after standard-of-care therapy. Sequencing used immunoSEQ multiplex PCR; TCRdb keeps in-frame clones, though not all of them. The table records about 16,000 clones, nearly 97% of them present only once. Sequencing was performed on peripheral blood mononuclear cells (PBMCs), taken from a glioma patient treated with radiotherapy, temozolomide or both. This clonotype was obtained from a woman between 18 and 29 years old with glioma. Some clones in this sample may be carry-over from other donors' samples. The chain joins TRBV2 to TRBJ2-7; D perhaps matches TRBD1 (5 bases). The CDR3 sequence is CASTKTDSYEQYF. The CDR3 nucleotides read TGTGCCAGCACCAAGACAGACTCCTACGAGCAGTACTTC.